This T cell receptor (beta chain) is from a study of blood T cell repertoires in COVID-19. Germline V gives CDR1 LNHDA, CDR2 SQIVND (reference sequence). The germline V and J ends were trimmed by 3 bases and 0 bases, with 5 bases remaining between them. CDR3 length equals 13 residues. Only in-frame clones appear in the TCRdb table, and some are missing; sequencing was by immunoSEQ multiplex PCR. The sample carries roughly 200,000 clones, about four fifths recorded once. Regarding this clone: The sample has other DNA sequences that encode this CDR3 too.

The receptor comes from a man aged 65 to 85 with active or convalescent COVID-19. The chain links TRBV19 to TRBJ1-1; D is uncertain. Sequencing input: peripheral blood. CDR3 protein: CASSIAVNTEAFF. DNA for the CDR3: TGTGCCAGTAGTATCGCAGTGAACACTGAAGCTTTCTTT.